This passage covers 9 T cell receptor beta chains from one sample sequenced in a study of HIV-infected patients and healthy controls. The repertoire came from unfractionated whole blood and reflected all unsorted peripheral T cells. Alpha and beta constant-region primers primed reverse transcription of 400 to 650 ng RNA. Each of the alpha and beta chains got its own library through chain-specific third strand synthesis with indices. TCRdb reprocessed the 5' RACE reads via MiXCR and lists one record per CDR3 protein. Here the sample spans 8,000 to 10,000 distinct CDR3 sequences, about 6.1% being singletons. Sequencing input: blood. Receptors were obtained from an adult in good health.

This clonotype is deemed medium-sized (0.01 to 0.1%). The V call is TRBV2, the J call TRBJ2-3; D not certain. Germline assignment: CDR1 SNHLY and CDR2 FYNNEI. CDR3 length: 11 residues. With 3 bases removed from V and 4 bases from J, the gap between germline ends came to 2 bases. The DNA of the CDR3 is TGTGCCAGCAGTGAGGCAGATACGCAGTATTTT. Its translation is CASSEADTQYF. The full variable domain, with the rest looked up from reference TRBV2 and TRBJ2-3, is EPEVTQTPSHQVTQMGQEVILRCVPISNHLYFYWYRQILGQKVEFLVSFYNNEISEKSEIFDDQFSVERPDGSNFTLKIRSTKLEDSAMYFCASSEADTQYFGPGTRLTVL.

By share of the sample, this clonotype is medium-sized (0.01 to 0.1%). The chain joins TRBV6-6 to TRBJ2-7; 7 bases match TRBD2. The CDR3 has 13 amino acids. The germline V gene encodes CDR1 MNHNY and CDR2 SVGAGI (reference sequence). V was clipped by 11 bases and J by 0 bases; unmatched bases: 7. The CDR3 nucleotides are TGTGCCGGCCGTCGGGACTACTCCTACGAGCAGTACTTC. Residues: CAGRRDYSYEQYF.

This clonotype was seen at least ten times. The chain has TRBV20-1 and TRBJ1-3; D unresolved. V lost 6 bases and J lost 8, with 11 bases in between. The CDR3 consists of 11 residues. CDR1 DFQATT and CDR2 SNEGSKA come from the germline V gene (reference sequence). CDR3 sequence reads: CSAATRDTIYF. As DNA, the CDR3 is TGCAGTGCCGCGACCCGGGACACCATATATTTT.

This clonotype was seen at least ten times. The rearrangement uses TRBV12-3 or TRBV12-4 and TRBJ2-1; 7 bases match TRBD2. Losses at the gene ends were 2 bases for V and 6 bases for J; bases not matched to a gene: 7. CDR3 length: 15 amino acids. DNA for the CDR3: TGTGCCAGCAGTTTAAAACCGGCGGGGGTCAATGAGCAGTTCTTC. Translated, it gives CASSLKPAGVNEQFF.

This clonotype was counted many times. This chain joins TRBV6-5 and TRBJ1-4, with D unresolved. This CDR3 has 14 amino acids. Trimming left V 3 bases short and J 4 bases short, with 9 bases between. Germline loops: CDR1 MNHEY, CDR2 SVGAGI. CDR3 in DNA: TGTGCCAGCAGTTATGGCAGTGATAATGAAAAACTGTTTTTT. This codes for CASSYGSDNEKLFF.

There are many counts of this clonotype. The chain employs TRBV9 and TRBJ2-7, with TRBD2 identical over 7 bases. V shed 0 bases, J shed 3 bases, and the junction held 6 bases outside the gene matches. The CDR3 consists of 15 residues. Germline lookup yields CDR1 SGDLS and CDR2 YYNGEE. The CDR3 loop reads CASSVGGGSIYEQYF. DNA of the CDR3: TGTGCCAGCAGCGTAGGGGGGGGATCAATCTACGAGCAGTACTTC.

In its sample, this clonotype is medium-sized. The chain links TRBV10-3 to TRBJ1-2; tentatively, D is TRBD1 (6 bases). CDR1 and CDR2 from the germline V gene are ENHRY and SYGVKD. Between the trimmed V and J ends, which lost 10 bases and 2 bases, there was a span of 14 bases. CDR3 length: 13 residues. The DNA of the CDR3 is TGTGCCACCCTAGGGACATTAAACTATGGCTACACCTTC. As protein: CATLGTLNYGYTF.

This clonotype was seen repeatedly, ten times or more. The rearrangement joins TRBV9 to TRBJ2-4; perhaps D is TRBD1 or TRBD2 (6 bases each). There are 15 residues in the CDR3. From germline, CDR1 is SGDLS and CDR2 YYNGEE. The V end was cut by 0 bases, the J end by 8 bases, with 15 bases between. In nucleotides, the CDR3 is TGTGCCAGCAGCGTAGCAGGGGCGGGGCGGGACATTCAGTACTTC. This gives the protein CASSVAGAGRDIQYF.

This clonotype is categorized as medium-sized. The chain recombines TRBV20-1 with TRBJ1-4; weak D call: TRBD1 (6 bases). Trimming pared 0 bases from V and 3 bases from J, leaving 11 bases between. The length of the CDR3 is 15 residues. Germline CDR1 reads DFQATT; CDR2 reads SNEGSKA (reference sequence). Written as DNA, the CDR3 is TGCAGTGCTAGAGACAGGGGTAGGCCTAATGAAAAACTGTTTTTT. This codes for CSARDRGRPNEKLFF.